Listed below are T cell receptor beta chains from one sample, sequenced in a study of Tregs in tolerant kidney transplant recipients. Some clones are missing from TCRdb's copy, which holds only in-frame ones; the method was immunoSEQ multiplex PCR. The data hold roughly 70,000 clones, with roughly 84% observed a single time. The sample comprised CD4+ T cells from blood. These receptors were obtained from a human donor in good health. The CDR3 runs from the conserved cysteine through the conserved F or W. A D gene is named only where the DNA matches it firmly. The listing skips clone size in some rows; elsewhere it reads once, few, many or a size class.

len: 16; v_gene: TRBV4-1; j_gene: TRBJ2-3; abundance: NA; d_gene: NA; CDR3aa: CASSQGVASRADTQYF; CDR3nt: TGCGCCAGCAGCCAAGGGGTGGCTAGTCGGGCAGATACGCAGTATTTT
len: 12; v_gene: TRBV10-2; j_gene: TRBJ1-2; abundance: NA; d_gene: NA; CDR3aa: CASSAWGYGYTF; CDR3nt: TGCGCCAGCAGTGCTTGGGGATATGGCTACACCTTC
len: 15; v_gene: TRBV7-2; j_gene: TRBJ1-5; abundance: NA; d_gene: NA; CDR3aa: CASSFSSAGYQPQHF; CDR3nt: TGTGCCAGCAGCTTTTCGAGCGCAGGGTATCAGCCCCAGCATTTT
len: 11; v_gene: TRBV6-5; j_gene: TRBJ2-3; abundance: once; d_gene: NA; CDR3aa: CASRRLDTQYF; CDR3nt: TGTGCCAGCAGAAGGTTAGATACGCAGTATTTT
len: 13; v_gene: TRBV9; j_gene: TRBJ2-7; abundance: NA; d_gene: NA; CDR3aa: CASSPGLSYEQYF; CDR3nt: TGTGCCAGCAGCCCTGGGCTCTCCTACGAGCAGTACTTC
len: 14; v_gene: TRBV30; j_gene: TRBJ2-5; abundance: NA; d_gene: NA; CDR3aa: CAWTGANLGETQYF; CDR3nt: TGTGCCTGGACGGGGGCTAACCTCGGTGAGACCCAGTACTTC
len: 17; v_gene: TRBV9; j_gene: TRBJ2-3; abundance: NA; d_gene: NA; CDR3aa: CASSATLTVWGTDTQYF; CDR3nt: TGTGCCAGCAGCGCTACCTTGACAGTATGGGGCACAGATACGCAGTATTTT
len: 16; v_gene: TRBV4-1; j_gene: TRBJ1-1; abundance: NA; d_gene: NA; CDR3aa: CASSPRFSGERTEAFF; CDR3nt: TGCGCCAGCAGCCCCCGTTTCTCGGGGGAACGGACTGAAGCTTTCTTT
len: 17; v_gene: TRBV7-8; j_gene: TRBJ2-7; abundance: NA; d_gene: NA; CDR3aa: CASSLERWRTGRNEQYF; CDR3nt: TGTGCCAGCAGCTTAGAGCGGTGGCGGACTGGGCGTAACGAGCAGTACTTC
len: 15; v_gene: TRBV18; j_gene: TRBJ2-5; abundance: many; d_gene: NA; CDR3aa: CASSPPLRRWETQYF; CDR3nt: TGTGCCAGCTCACCACCGCTCAGAAGATGGGAGACCCAGTACTTC
len: 14; v_gene: TRBV5-4; j_gene: TRBJ1-1; abundance: NA; d_gene: NA; CDR3aa: CASSFLYGRTEAFF; CDR3nt: TGTGCCAGCAGCTTTTTGTATGGAAGGACTGAAGCTTTCTTT
len: 13; v_gene: TRBV2; j_gene: TRBJ2-5; abundance: NA; d_gene: TRBD1; CDR3aa: CASKDRGQETQYF; CDR3nt: TGTGCCAGCAAAGACAGGGGACAAGAGACCCAGTACTTC
len: 11; v_gene: TRBV5-4; j_gene: TRBJ1-2; abundance: NA; d_gene: NA; CDR3aa: CASSSEGGYTF; CDR3nt: TGTGCCAGCAGTTCGGAGGGTGGCTACACCTTC
len: 13; v_gene: TRBV7-3; j_gene: TRBJ2-1; abundance: NA; d_gene: TRBD1; CDR3aa: CASSPRDRVRQFF; CDR3nt: TGTGCCAGCAGTCCTCGAGACAGGGTTAGGCAGTTCTTC
len: 14; v_gene: TRBV9; j_gene: TRBJ2-1; abundance: NA; d_gene: NA; CDR3aa: CASSVEHTNNEQFF; CDR3nt: TGTGCCAGCAGCGTAGAACATACAAACAATGAGCAGTTCTTC
len: 15; v_gene: TRBV2; j_gene: TRBJ2-1; abundance: few; d_gene: NA; CDR3aa: CASSVGRTSYNEQFF; CDR3nt: TGTGCCAGCAGTGTAGGGAGGACCTCCTACAATGAGCAGTTCTTC
len: 14; v_gene: TRBV6-6; j_gene: TRBJ2-7; abundance: NA; d_gene: NA; CDR3aa: CASSYSRTSYEQYF; CDR3nt: TGTGCCAGCAGTTACTCTCGGACGTCCTACGAGCAGTACTTC
len: 13; v_gene: TRBV10-2; j_gene: TRBJ2-5; abundance: few; d_gene: NA; CDR3aa: CASSEQSTGTQYF; CDR3nt: TGCGCCAGCAGTGAACAGAGTACGGGGACCCAGTACTTC
len: 17; v_gene: TRBV19; j_gene: TRBJ2-5; abundance: NA; d_gene: TRBD1; CDR3aa: CASSIQWTGFVGETQYF; CDR3nt: TGTGCCAGTAGTATACAATGGACAGGATTTGTCGGGGAGACCCAGTACTTC
len: 15; v_gene: TRBV6-5; j_gene: TRBJ2-7; abundance: NA; d_gene: NA; CDR3aa: CASKTRSTGPYEQYF; CDR3nt: TGTGCCAGCAAGACTCGGTCGACGGGACCCTACGAGCAGTACTTC
len: 17; v_gene: TRBV19; j_gene: TRBJ2-3; abundance: NA; d_gene: NA; CDR3aa: CASSIAGNRLSTDTQYF; CDR3nt: TGTGCCAGTAGTATAGCGGGAAACCGCCTCAGCACAGATACGCAGTATTTT
len: 14; v_gene: TRBV6-5; j_gene: TRBJ1-3; abundance: once; d_gene: NA; CDR3aa: CASSRGGIGNTIYF; CDR3nt: TGTGCCAGCAGCCGAGGGGGGATTGGAAACACCATATATTTT
len: 16; v_gene: TRBV19; j_gene: TRBJ2-6; abundance: NA; d_gene: NA; CDR3aa: CASSSSSLSGANVLTF; CDR3nt: TGTGCCAGTAGTTCATCGTCCCTGTCTGGGGCCAACGTCCTGACTTTC
len: 16; v_gene: TRBV5-4; j_gene: TRBJ2-3; abundance: NA; d_gene: TRBD1; CDR3aa: CASSLGGTGVSDTQYF; CDR3nt: TGTGCCAGCAGCTTGGGAGGGACAGGGGTTTCAGATACGCAGTATTTT
len: 15; v_gene: TRBV6-5; j_gene: TRBJ2-1; abundance: NA; d_gene: NA; CDR3aa: CASSRGGWGYNEQFF; CDR3nt: TGTGCCAGCAGTCGAGGGGGGTGGGGATACAATGAGCAGTTCTTC
len: 15; v_gene: TRBV30; j_gene: TRBJ2-3; abundance: NA; d_gene: NA; CDR3aa: CAWRNLGGFTDTQYF; CDR3nt: TGTGCCTGGAGGAACTTAGGGGGATTCACAGATACGCAGTATTTT
len: 13; v_gene: TRBV5-1; j_gene: TRBJ2-5; abundance: NA; d_gene: NA; CDR3aa: CASSSRYQETQYF; CDR3nt: TGCGCCAGCAGCTCGCGATACCAAGAGACCCAGTACTTC
len: 17; v_gene: TRBV27; j_gene: TRBJ2-5; abundance: few; d_gene: TRBD1; CDR3aa: CASSLANRGPDGETQYF; CDR3nt: TGTGCCAGCAGTTTGGCTAACAGGGGCCCTGATGGGGAGACCCAGTACTTC
len: 13; v_gene: TRBV7-2; j_gene: TRBJ2-7; abundance: NA; d_gene: NA; CDR3aa: CASSQGPTYEQYF; CDR3nt: TGTGCCAGCAGCCAAGGGCCTACCTACGAGCAGTACTTC
len: 13; v_gene: TRBV9; j_gene: TRBJ2-1; abundance: NA; d_gene: NA; CDR3aa: CASSVEQGNEQFF; CDR3nt: TGTGCCAGCAGCGTAGAACAGGGTAATGAGCAGTTCTTC
len: 13; v_gene: TRBV6-1; j_gene: TRBJ1-1; abundance: once; d_gene: NA; CDR3aa: CASSDRVNTEAFF; CDR3nt: TGTGCCAGCAGTGATCGGGTGAACACTGAAGCTTTCTTT
len: 15; v_gene: TRBV11-2; j_gene: TRBJ1-1; abundance: NA; d_gene: NA; CDR3aa: CASSLTGRGKGEAFF; CDR3nt: TGTGCCAGCAGCTTAACGGGAAGAGGGAAAGGGGAAGCTTTCTTT
len: 11; v_gene: TRBV6-5; j_gene: TRBJ1-1; abundance: NA; d_gene: TRBD1; CDR3aa: CASSSGGVAFF; CDR3nt: TGTGCCAGCAGTTCAGGGGGAGTAGCTTTCTTT
len: 14; v_gene: TRBV6-1; j_gene: TRBJ2-5; abundance: NA; d_gene: NA; CDR3aa: CASTTGTTQETQYF; CDR3nt: TGTGCCAGCACAACCGGGACGACCCAAGAGACCCAGTACTTC
len: 13; v_gene: TRBV19; j_gene: TRBJ1-2; abundance: NA; d_gene: NA; CDR3aa: CATRPDRGYGYTF; CDR3nt: TGTGCCACCCGACCTGACAGAGGCTATGGCTACACCTTC
len: 16; v_gene: TRBV7-2; j_gene: TRBJ1-3; abundance: NA; d_gene: NA; CDR3aa: CASSFALTVMRNTIYF; CDR3nt: TGTGCCAGCAGCTTCGCCTTGACAGTGATGAGAAACACCATATATTTT
len: 12; v_gene: TRBV7-2; j_gene: TRBJ2-3; abundance: NA; d_gene: NA; CDR3aa: CASSNFGNAQYF; CDR3nt: TGTGCCAGCAGCAATTTCGGGAACGCGCAGTATTTT
len: 13; v_gene: TRBV29-1; j_gene: TRBJ2-5; abundance: NA; d_gene: NA; CDR3aa: CSVEGIASETQYF; CDR3nt: TGCAGCGTTGAAGGGATAGCGTCAGAGACCCAGTACTTC
len: 12; v_gene: TRBV18; j_gene: TRBJ1-2; abundance: NA; d_gene: NA; CDR3aa: CASSPQGTGYTF; CDR3nt: TGTGCCAGCTCACCGCAGGGGACCGGCTACACCTTC
len: 13; v_gene: TRBV7-2; j_gene: TRBJ2-4; abundance: NA; d_gene: NA; CDR3aa: CASSLGYGNIQYF; CDR3nt: TGTGCCAGCAGCTTAGGATATGGGAACATTCAGTACTTC
len: 17; v_gene: TRBV5-1; j_gene: TRBJ2-7; abundance: NA; d_gene: NA; CDR3aa: CASSSGLFMSGAYEQYF; CDR3nt: TGCGCCAGCAGCTCTGGACTTTTTATGTCGGGAGCCTACGAGCAGTACTTC
len: 16; v_gene: TRBV11-3; j_gene: TRBJ2-5; abundance: NA; d_gene: TRBD2; CDR3aa: CASSPRTSAFQETQYF; CDR3nt: TGTGCCAGCAGCCCGAGGACTAGCGCATTCCAAGAGACCCAGTACTTC
len: 16; v_gene: TRBV10-3; j_gene: TRBJ2-1; abundance: NA; d_gene: NA; CDR3aa: CAISGLGSSMYNEQFF; CDR3nt: TGTGCCATCAGTGGGTTGGGGTCTTCCATGTACAATGAGCAGTTCTTC
len: 12; v_gene: TRBV21-1; j_gene: TRBJ1-2; abundance: NA; d_gene: NA; CDR3aa: CASNRRLGDYTF; CDR3nt: TGTGCCAGCAACAGGAGGTTAGGGGACTACACCTTC
len: 16; v_gene: TRBV2; j_gene: TRBJ2-5; abundance: NA; d_gene: NA; CDR3aa: CASSEALGQNQETQYF; CDR3nt: TGTGCCAGCAGTGAAGCGCTTGGGCAGAACCAAGAGACCCAGTACTTC
len: 16; v_gene: TRBV9; j_gene: TRBJ1-2; abundance: NA; d_gene: NA; CDR3aa: CASSAIVGGSLGGYTF; CDR3nt: TGTGCCAGCAGCGCGATTGTGGGGGGCAGTCTGGGTGGCTACACCTTC
len: 13; v_gene: TRBV4-2; j_gene: TRBJ1-2; abundance: NA; d_gene: NA; CDR3aa: CASSQEQVGGYTF; CDR3nt: TGTGCCAGCAGCCAAGAACAGGTTGGGGGCTACACCTTC
len: 13; v_gene: TRBV5-8; j_gene: TRBJ2-7; abundance: NA; d_gene: NA; CDR3aa: CASSLTRSYEQYF; CDR3nt: TGTGCCAGCAGCTTGACTAGGAGCTACGAGCAGTACTTC
len: 14; v_gene: TRBV5-4; j_gene: TRBJ1-5; abundance: NA; d_gene: NA; CDR3aa: CASSLQGVGQPQHF; CDR3nt: TGTGCCAGCAGCTTACAGGGAGTTGGGCAGCCCCAGCATTTT
len: 14; v_gene: TRBV7-3; j_gene: TRBJ2-1; abundance: NA; d_gene: NA; CDR3aa: CASSSEGGLNEQFF; CDR3nt: TGTGCCAGCAGCTCAGAGGGTGGATTAAATGAGCAGTTCTTC
len: 15; v_gene: TRBV11-3; j_gene: TRBJ2-1; abundance: NA; d_gene: NA; CDR3aa: CASSLKGGRYNEQFF; CDR3nt: TGTGCCAGCAGCTTGAAGGGGGGCAGGTACAATGAGCAGTTCTTC
len: 15; v_gene: TRBV5-5; j_gene: TRBJ2-2; abundance: NA; d_gene: TRBD1; CDR3aa: CASSSGTGNTGELFF; CDR3nt: TGTGCCAGCAGCTCTGGGACAGGGAACACCGGGGAGCTGTTTTTT
len: 15; v_gene: TRBV19; j_gene: TRBJ1-2; abundance: NA; d_gene: NA; CDR3aa: CASSIDRGKYYGYTF; CDR3nt: TGTGCCAGTAGTATAGATCGTGGCAAATACTATGGCTACACCTTC